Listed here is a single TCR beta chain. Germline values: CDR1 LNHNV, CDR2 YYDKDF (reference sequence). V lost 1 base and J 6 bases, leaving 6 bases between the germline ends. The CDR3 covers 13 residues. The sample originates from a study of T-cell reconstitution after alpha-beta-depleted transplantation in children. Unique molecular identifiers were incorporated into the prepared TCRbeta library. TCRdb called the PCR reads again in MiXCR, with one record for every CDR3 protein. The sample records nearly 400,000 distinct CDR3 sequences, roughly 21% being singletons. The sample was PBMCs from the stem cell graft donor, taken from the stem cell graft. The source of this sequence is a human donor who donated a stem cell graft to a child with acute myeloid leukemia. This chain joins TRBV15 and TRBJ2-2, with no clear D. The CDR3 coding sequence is TGTGCCACCAGCAGAGGCTTGTCCGGGGAGCTGTTTTTT. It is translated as CATSRGLSGELFF.